The sequence of this T cell receptor beta chain was determined in a study of response to subunit inactivated influenza vaccine. A single record per CDR3 protein comes from TCRdb applying MiXCR to the RT-PCR reads. The table has 500,000 to 650,000 distinct CDR3 sequences, around 8% seen once. Trimming left V 3 bases short and J 0 bases short, with 11 bases between. CDR1 is SGDLS, CDR2 YYNGEE, per germline. The CDR3 is made up of 15 amino acids. This clonotype has only a few counts. Sequencing was performed on PBMCs from blood, taken less than 30 months after vaccination. This chain joins TRBV9 and TRBJ2-3, with a possible D match to TRBD2 (6 bases). The clonotype was recovered from a man between 50 and 70 years old who received an inactivated influenza vaccine. The DNA for the CDR3 is TGTGCCAGCAGCGCCGGGGGATCTAGCACAGATACGCAGTATTTT. Translated: CASSAGGSSTDTQYF.